A selection of T cell receptor beta chains follows, all from one sample in a study of cytomegalovirus exposure and HLA in healthy donors. The data were produced by immunoSEQ multiplex PCR, yet TCRdb's version contains in-frame clones alone and is incomplete. This table has some 200,000 clones, around 78% appearing once. Specimen: PBMCs. These receptors originate from a woman aged 25 to 45 in good health and CMV-seropositive. Both conserved end residues are part of each CDR3. The D gene is left open where the match is weak. Rows may omit the clone size; those that give it use once, few, many or a size class.

j_gene,d_gene,abundance,v_gene,len,CDR3aa,CDR3nt
TRBJ2-1,TRBD1,.,TRBV5-1,14,CASNLVQGAVEQFF,TGCGCCAGCAACCTTGTCCAGGGGGCGGTTGAGCAGTTCTTC
TRBJ1-6,.,few,TRBV5-1,14,CASSIGQNNSPLHF,TGCGCCAGCAGCATCGGACAAAATAATTCACCCCTCCACTTT
TRBJ2-3,TRBD2,.,TRBV5-1,15,CASSWTGTSADTQYF,TGCGCCAGCAGCTGGACCGGGACTAGTGCGGATACGCAGTATTTT
TRBJ1-1,TRBD1,.,TRBV19,13,CASTQGVHTEAFF,TGTGCCAGTACACAGGGGGTGCACACTGAAGCTTTCTTT
TRBJ2-1,.,.,TRBV5-1,15,CASSFTRSLYNEQFF,TGCGCCAGCAGCTTCACTCGGTCCCTTTACAATGAGCAGTTCTTC
TRBJ2-3,.,.,TRBV2,13,CASIFWGSDTQYF,TGTGCCAGCATCTTTTGGGGCTCAGATACGCAGTATTTT
TRBJ1-4,.,few,TRBV5-4,15,CASSLYGSRNEKLFF,TGTGCCAGCAGCTTGTACGGGTCCCGAAATGAAAAACTGTTTTTT
TRBJ1-4,TRBD1,few,TRBV5-4,14,CASRSGTGSEKLFF,TGTGCCAGCAGGTCCGGGACAGGGAGTGAAAAACTGTTTTTT
TRBJ2-2,TRBD2,.,TRBV5-4,16,CASSTGTSGILGELFF,TGTGCCAGCAGTACCGGGACTAGCGGAATACTCGGGGAGCTGTTTTTT
TRBJ2-3,.,.,TRBV11-2,14,CASSLNLGTDTQYF,TGTGCCAGCAGCCTAAACCTCGGCACAGATACGCAGTATTTT
TRBJ2-7,.,once,TRBV7-2,13,CASSSQTGYEQYF,TGTGCCAGCAGCTCCCAGACGGGCTACGAGCAGTACTTC
TRBJ1-1,.,.,TRBV11-2,11,CASSRTTEAFF,TGTGCCAGCAGCCGGACAACTGAAGCTTTCTTT
TRBJ1-4,.,.,TRBV9,16,CASSVGVGARDEKLFF,TGTGCCAGCAGCGTAGGTGTGGGGGCGCGGGATGAAAAACTGTTTTTT
TRBJ1-2,TRBD1,.,TRBV4-1,14,CASTPGQGAPGYTF,TGCGCCAGCACCCCGGGACAGGGGGCGCCGGGCTACACCTTC
TRBJ1-3,TRBD1,.,TRBV18,15,CASSPTTGAGNTIYF,TGTGCCAGCTCACCAACCACAGGGGCTGGAAACACCATATATTTT
TRBJ2-1,TRBD2,once,TRBV14,18,CASSQDGGLAGLYNEQFF,TGTGCCAGCAGCCAAGATGGGGGACTAGCGGGGTTATACAATGAGCAGTTCTTC
TRBJ1-3,.,.,TRBV4-3,15,CASSQNSISGNTIYF,TGCGCCAGCAGCCAAAACTCTATCTCTGGAAACACCATATATTTT
TRBJ1-5,TRBD1,.,TRBV6-1,14,CASNRDRTYQPQHF,TGTGCCAGTAACCGGGACAGGACCTATCAGCCCCAGCATTTT
TRBJ1-2,TRBD1,.,TRBV7-8,15,CASSRGQTGGDGYTF,TGTGCCAGCAGCCGAGGCCAAACAGGGGGCGATGGCTACACCTTC
TRBJ2-7,TRBD1,once,TRBV5-1,15,CASSRGQGRTYEQYF,TGCGCCAGCAGCCGAGGACAGGGAAGGACCTACGAGCAGTACTTC
TRBJ2-5,TRBD1,.,TRBV7-7,15,CASSLGQGRQETQYF,TGTGCCAGCAGCTTGGGACAGGGCCGACAAGAGACCCAGTACTTC
TRBJ1-4,.,.,TRBV5-6,15,CASSRRPGGSEKLFF,TGTGCCAGCAGCCGCCGCCCCGGGGGGAGTGAAAAACTGTTTTTT
TRBJ2-3,.,.,TRBV7-2,15,CASRWGLAYTDTQYF,TGTGCCAGCAGGTGGGGTCTAGCCTACACAGATACGCAGTATTTT
TRBJ2-5,.,once,TRBV30,12,CAWIEYGETQYF,TGTGCCTGGATTGAATACGGAGAGACCCAGTACTTC
TRBJ1-1,.,.,TRBV19,14,CASSIDREDTEAFF,TGTGCCAGTAGTATAGACAGGGAGGACACTGAAGCTTTCTTT
TRBJ1-1,.,.,TRBV4-1,14,CASSQDWGGTEAFF,TGCGCCAGCAGCCAAGATTGGGGGGGCACTGAAGCTTTCTTT
TRBJ2-3,TRBD2,.,TRBV27,16,CASSSRTSGTPDTQYF,TGTGCCAGCAGTTCCCGGACTAGCGGAACCCCAGATACGCAGTATTTT
TRBJ1-5,.,.,TRBV5-5,15,CASSLVGGSNQPQHF,TGTGCCAGCAGCTTGGTGGGGGGGAGCAATCAGCCCCAGCATTTT
TRBJ2-3,TRBD2,.,TRBV29-1,14,CSTGTSATQNTQYF,TGCAGCACCGGGACTAGCGCCACCCAGAATACGCAGTATTTT
TRBJ2-5,TRBD2,.,TRBV4-1,18,CASSQDRWREGVQETQYF,TGCGCCAGCAGCCAAGATCGGTGGCGGGAGGGGGTTCAGGAGACCCAGTACTTC
TRBJ1-5,.,.,TRBV11-2,15,CASSLSHGVNQPQHF,TGTGCCAGCAGCTTAAGTCACGGAGTCAATCAGCCCCAGCATTTT